This T cell receptor beta chain came from a study of blood T cell repertoires in COVID-19 (dated by TCRdb to about 2020). Regarding the complete study: Collaborator samples came from the United States, Italy and Spain and covered acute and convalescent phases of COVID-19. The repertoires were made available in a free public database intended to serve as a resource for research on the immune response to SARS-CoV-2. The material from the prospective study consisted of cDNA or gDNA derived from T cells, B-cell-depleted T cells, or PBMCs. HLA class I and class II types, where available, came from metadata supplied by the sample provider rather than from assay-based typing. Deeply sampled blood TCRbeta repertoires from subjects exposed to, actively infected with, or recovered from COVID-19 were included in the dataset. Samples came from the ongoing ImmuneRACE study (first 160 participants) plus 1,254 subjects from 6 global collaborators. Sample metadata almost always included a de-identified subject ID, COVID-19 status, age in years and sex.

The collaborating institutions used their own protocols to collect whole blood in K2EDTA tubes. For TCRbeta analysis, collaborator samples were shipped as frozen whole blood, as isolated PBMCs, or as DNA extracted from either sample type. The immunoSEQ Assay, a bias-controlled multiplex PCR, was used to amplify TCRbeta CDR3 regions from genomic DNA. In the source study's methods: The number of nucleated cells in each sample was estimated by amplification of reference gene primers within the assay. To quantify the absolute abundance of each unique TCRbeta CDR3 rearrangement, sequence reads were collapsed and filtered. For each sample, productive Simpson clonality was calculated by taking the square root of Simpson's diversity index across productive rearrangements. TCRdb stores this immuneACCESS table with in-frame sequences only. Part of the clones is absent; in the studies checked, under half of the shortfall reflects unresolved V genes, and no reason is known for the rest. The DNA gave D and trimming, while V, J and clone size come from that table. The sample table records some 180,000 clones; 80% to 85% of these occur just once. The ten largest account for roughly a tenth of the sample.

As concerns this clone: Its antigen is unknown. No much larger clone is present one base from it, and per-base qualities are unavailable.

Here is what the overall study found, with its caveats: The amount of clinical and demographic metadata varied by source and participant and was provided uncurated.

The CDR3 sequence holds 14 residues, the cysteine and phenylalanine included. Only the CDR3 part of the read is kept: 42 bases, read in frame from the first base. The germline V gene encodes CDR1 MDHEN and CDR2 SYDVKM. The trim is 6 bases for V and 2 bases for J, with a gap of 11 bases between the germline ends. Recombination joined TRBV28 with TRBJ1-5; 5 matching bases give a weak D call of TRBD1. Input material: peripheral blood. This TCR was sampled from a man aged 65 to 79 with active or convalescent COVID-19. The DNA sequence reads TGTGCCAGCAGCGCAGGGCCCGGCAATCAGCCCCAGCATTTT. Its protein reads: CASSAGPGNQPQHF.